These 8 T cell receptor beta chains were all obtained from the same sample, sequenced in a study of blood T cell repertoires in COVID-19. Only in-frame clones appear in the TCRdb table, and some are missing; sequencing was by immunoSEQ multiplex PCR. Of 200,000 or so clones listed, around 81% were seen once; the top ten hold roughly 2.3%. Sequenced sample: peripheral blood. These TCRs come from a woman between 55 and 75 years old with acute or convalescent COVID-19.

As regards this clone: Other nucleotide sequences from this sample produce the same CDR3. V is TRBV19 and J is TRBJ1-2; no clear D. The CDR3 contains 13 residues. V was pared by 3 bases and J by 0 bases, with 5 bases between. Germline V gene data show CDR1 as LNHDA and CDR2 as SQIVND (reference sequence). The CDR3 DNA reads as TGTGCCAGTAGTATCCGGTCTAACTATGGCTACACCTTC. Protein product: CASSIRSNYGYTF.

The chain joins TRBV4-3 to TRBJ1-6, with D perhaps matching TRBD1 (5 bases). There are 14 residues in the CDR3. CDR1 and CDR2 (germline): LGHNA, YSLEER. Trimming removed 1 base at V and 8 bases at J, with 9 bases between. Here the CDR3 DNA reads TGCGCCAGCAGCCAAGTTCAGGGCCATTCACCCCTCCACTTT. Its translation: CASSQVQGHSPLHF.

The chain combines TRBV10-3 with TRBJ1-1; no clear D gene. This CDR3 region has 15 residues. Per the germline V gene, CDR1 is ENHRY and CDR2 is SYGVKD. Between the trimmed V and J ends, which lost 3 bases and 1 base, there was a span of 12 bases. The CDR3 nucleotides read TGTGCCATCAGTGATGTCGGGAGCAGGAACACTGAAGCTTTCTTT. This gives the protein CAISDVGSRNTEAFF.

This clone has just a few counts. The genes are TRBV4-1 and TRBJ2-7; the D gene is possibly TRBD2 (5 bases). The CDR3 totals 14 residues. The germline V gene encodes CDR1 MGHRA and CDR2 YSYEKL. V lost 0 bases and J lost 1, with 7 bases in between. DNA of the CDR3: TGCGCCAGCAGCCAAGAACCGGGGTCCTACGAGCAGTACTTC. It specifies CASSQEPGSYEQYF.

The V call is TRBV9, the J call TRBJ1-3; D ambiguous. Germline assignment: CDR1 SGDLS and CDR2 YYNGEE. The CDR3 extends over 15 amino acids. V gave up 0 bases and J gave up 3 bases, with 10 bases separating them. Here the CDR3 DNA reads TGTGCCAGCAGCGTAGAGAGTAGCTTTGGAAACACCATATATTTT. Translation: CASSVESSFGNTIYF.

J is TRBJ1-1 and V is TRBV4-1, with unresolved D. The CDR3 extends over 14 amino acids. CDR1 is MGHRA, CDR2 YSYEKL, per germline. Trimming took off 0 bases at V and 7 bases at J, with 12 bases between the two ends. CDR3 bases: TGCGCCAGCAGCCAAGATTTAAGGGCGGGTGAAGCTTTCTTT. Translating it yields CASSQDLRAGEAFF.

The CDR3 loop is CASSIRQGAKGQPQHF. CDR3 DNA sequence: TGTGCCAGTAGTATTAGACAGGGGGCGAAGGGCCAGCCCCAGCATTTT. The chain has TRBV19 and TRBJ1-5; 10 nucleotides agree with TRBD1. CDR3 length: 16 residues. The germline CDR1 and CDR2 sequences are LNHDA and SQIVND (reference sequence). Trimming took 3 bases from V and 7 from J; bases not matched to a gene: 9.

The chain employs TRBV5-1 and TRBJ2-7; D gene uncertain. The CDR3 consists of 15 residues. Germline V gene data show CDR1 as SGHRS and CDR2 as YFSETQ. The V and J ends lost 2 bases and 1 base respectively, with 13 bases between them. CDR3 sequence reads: CASSFGQRPSYEQYF. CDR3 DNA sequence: TGCGCCAGCAGCTTCGGTCAGCGTCCATCCTACGAGCAGTACTTC.